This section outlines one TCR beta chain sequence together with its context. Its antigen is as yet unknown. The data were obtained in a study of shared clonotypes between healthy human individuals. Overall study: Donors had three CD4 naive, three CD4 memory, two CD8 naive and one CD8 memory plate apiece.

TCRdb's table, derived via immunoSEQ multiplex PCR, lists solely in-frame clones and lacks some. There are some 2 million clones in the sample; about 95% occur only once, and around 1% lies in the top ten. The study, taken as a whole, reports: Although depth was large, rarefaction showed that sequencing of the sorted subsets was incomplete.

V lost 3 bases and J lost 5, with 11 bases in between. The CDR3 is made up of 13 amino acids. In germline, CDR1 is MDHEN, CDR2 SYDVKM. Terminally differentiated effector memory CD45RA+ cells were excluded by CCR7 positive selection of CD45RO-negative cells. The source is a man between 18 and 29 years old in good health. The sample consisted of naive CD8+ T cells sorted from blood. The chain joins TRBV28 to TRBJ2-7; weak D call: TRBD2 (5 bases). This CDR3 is CASSFTSRDEQYF. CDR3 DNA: TGTGCCAGCAGTTTTACTAGTCGGGACGAGCAGTACTTC.